Each of the 22 T cell receptor beta chains below was sequenced from the same sample in a study of T cells in Graves' hyperthyroidism and ophthalmopathy. RNA transcripts served as the template for amplifying TCR beta CDR3 regions. When the TCR CDR3 underwent first-round RT-PCR, the HTBI primer set was used. TCRdb itself ran the multiplex PCR reads through MiXCR, one entry per CDR3 protein. The sample shows about 660,000 distinct CDR3 sequences, over 40% of them seen only once. Sequenced input: peripheral blood or thyroid tissue (not recorded which). The receptors stem from an adult man with Graves' disease, either hyperthyroidism or ophthalmopathy (not recorded which).

This clonotype was detected ten times or more. V usage is TRBV7-2 and J usage is TRBJ1-2, with D unclear. This CDR3 region has 14 residues. In germline, CDR1 is SGHTA, CDR2 FQGNSA. V lost 1 base, J lost 4 bases, and 10 bases lay in between. This CDR3 reads CASSLEWVSYGYTF. The CDR3 region has the DNA TGTGCCAGCAGCTTAGAGTGGGTTTCCTATGGCTACACCTTC.

The V call is TRBV2, the J call TRBJ1-4; the match to TRBD1 covers 11 bases. Germline V CDR1 and CDR2: SNHLY, FYNNEI. After removal of 1 base from V and 8 bases from J, the junction contained 6 bases not matched to a gene. This CDR3 has 16 residues. This chain's CDR3 is CASSEESGTGGEKLFF. The DNA of the CDR3 is TGTGCCAGCAGTGAAGAGTCTGGGACAGGGGGGGAAAAACTGTTTTTT.

This clonotype was picked up many times. V gene TRBV19 combines with J gene TRBJ1-6, with no clear D. Trimming took off 5 bases at V and 7 bases at J, with 9 bases between the two ends. The CDR3 loop spans 13 amino acids. In germline, CDR1 is LNHDA, CDR2 SQIVND (reference sequence). The CDR3 loop is CASSERANSPLHF. The CDR3 DNA sequence: TGTGCCAGTAGTGAGCGGGCCAATTCACCCCTCCACTTT.

This clonotype was seen a few times. The chain is built from TRBV20-1 and TRBJ1-3; a weak D match, TRBD1 (6 bases). The CDR3 consists of 15 residues. Germline V lookup: CDR1 DFQATT, CDR2 SNEGSKA (reference sequence). Trimming left V 8 bases short and J 0 bases short, with 17 bases between. CDR3 residues: CSNTPTDSSGNTIYF. CDR3 coding DNA: TGCAGTAACACGCCTACGGACAGCTCTGGAAACACCATATATTTT.

The CDR3 loop is CASSATGPNQPQHF. The CDR3 nucleotides are TGTGCCAGCAGCGCGACAGGTCCCAATCAGCCCCAGCATTTT. The rearrangement joins TRBV2 to TRBJ1-5, with D maybe TRBD1 (6 bases). The CDR3 has 14 residues. CDR1 SNHLY and CDR2 FYNNEI come from the germline V gene. Trimming shortened V by 6 bases and J by 3 bases, and 12 bases separated the two germline ends. Combining the CDR3 with reference TRBV2 and TRBJ1-5 gives the whole variable domain EPEVTQTPSHQVTQMGQEVILRCVPISNHLYFYWYRQILGQKVEFLVSFYNNEISEKSEIFDDQFSVERPDGSNFTLKIRSTKLEDSAMYFCASSATGPNQPQHFGDGTRLSIL.

J is TRBJ2-5 and V is TRBV20-1, with D maybe TRBD1 (6 bases). Germline CDR1 is DFQATT and CDR2 is SNEGSKA (reference sequence). V was trimmed by 6 bases and J by 4 bases, leaving 12 bases between them. The CDR3 loop spans 12 amino acids. The CDR3: CSATGSGETQYF. The CDR3, as DNA: TGCAGTGCCACAGGGTCGGGAGAGACCCAGTACTTC.

This clonotype was seen repeatedly, ten times or more. The CDR3 loop is CASSESVGGAETQYF. In nucleotides, the CDR3 is TGTGCCAGCAGTGAATCGGTAGGGGGAGCGGAGACCCAGTACTTC. The V and J genes are TRBV2 and TRBJ2-5, with D tentatively TRBD1 (6 bases). The germline CDR1 and CDR2 sequences are SNHLY and FYNNEI. The V end was cut by 2 bases, the J end by 5 bases, with 15 bases between. This CDR3 is 15 amino acids long.

This clonotype was detected once. The chain employs TRBV24-1 and TRBJ1-5, with D perhaps TRBD1 (5 bases). The CDR3 has 16 residues. The ends were cut back, 5 bases at V and 3 bases at J, with 16 bases in the middle. Germline CDR1 and CDR2: KGHDR and SFDVKD. In nucleotides, the CDR3 is TGTGCCACCAGTGCTAACGGGGCAGCCGACAATCAGCCCCAGCATTTT. Protein sequence: CATSANGAADNQPQHF.

This clonotype was recorded at least ten times. The chain carries TRBV7-2 and TRBJ1-6; the match to TRBD1 covers 9 bases. V shed 2 bases and J 7 bases; nucleotides not matched to a gene: 9. The CDR3 sequence is 17 residues long. CDR1 and CDR2 (germline): SGHTA, FQGNSA. The CDR3 DNA sequence: TGTGCCAGCAGCTTAAGGCAGGGGACAGGGTTAAATTCACCCCTCCACTTT. Its translation is CASSLRQGTGLNSPLHF.

This clonotype was seen just once. This chain links TRBV13 with TRBJ2-5, with 8 bases lining up with TRBD2. This CDR3 region has 14 residues. The germline V gene has CDR1 PRHDT and CDR2 FYEKMQ (reference sequence). Trimming removed 2 bases from V and 5 bases from J; junction bases left unmatched: 4. CDR3 nucleotide sequence: TGTGCCAGCAGCTTATCGGGACTAGGGGAGACCCAGTACTTC. Translating gives CASSLSGLGETQYF.

This clonotype has ten or more counts. The chain uses TRBV5-1 and TRBJ1-6; possible D gene TRBD1, 5 bases. Germline loops: CDR1 SGHRS, CDR2 YFSETQ. V gave up 0 bases and J gave up 9 bases, with 16 bases separating them. The CDR3 loop spans 16 amino acids. The CDR3 DNA sequence: TGCGCCAGCAGCTTGGGGAGTCGGACACCCTCTTCACCCCTCCACTTT. Translation: CASSLGSRTPSSPLHF.

This clonotype turned up a few times. This chain joins TRBV6-5 and TRBJ1-3; 11 nucleotides agree with TRBD1. CDR3 length: 16 residues. Germline V gene lookup returns CDR1 MNHEY and CDR2 SVGAGI. With 5 bases clipped from V and 0 bases from J, the junction kept 3 bases outside the gene matches. The CDR3 region is CASSGTGGLSGNTIYF. The CDR3 DNA follows: TGTGCCAGCAGTGGGACAGGGGGACTCTCTGGAAACACCATATATTTT.

The table lists this clonotype with many counts. The CDR3 DNA follows: TGTGCCAGCAGTGAAAATGGAGGGGACAGGTATGGCTACACCTTC. Translated: CASSENGGDRYGYTF. V gene TRBV6-1 combines with J gene TRBJ1-2; 8 bases are shared with TRBD1. This CDR3 is 15 amino acids long. V dropped 2 bases and J dropped 5; count of bases not matched to a gene: 7. Germline CDR1 reads MNHNS; CDR2 reads SASEGT.

This clonotype was found many times. The chain carries TRBV15 and TRBJ1-6; TRBD1 matches 7 bases. The V and J ends lost 3 bases and 7 bases, in that order; junction bases with no gene match: 3. Germline assignment: CDR1 LNHNV and CDR2 YYDKDF (reference sequence). CDR3 size: 14 residues. The CDR3 DNA reads as TGTGCCACCAGCAGGAGGGGGCAAAATTCACCCCTCCACTTT. Protein: CATSRRGQNSPLHF.

The chain recombines TRBV11-1 with TRBJ2-7; possibly TRBD1 for D (6 bases). The CDR3 consists of 14 residues. Germline V CDR1 and CDR2: SGHAT, FQDESV (reference sequence). Trimming stripped 3 bases from V and 3 bases from J, with 12 bases between. The CDR3 spells CASSFRDTYYEQYF. CDR3 bases: TGTGCCAGCAGCTTCCGGGACACCTACTACGAGCAGTACTTC.

As regards this clonotype: One junction end disagrees with the germline gene, perhaps due to a read error. The genes are TRBV19 and TRBJ1-5; D unclear. The CDR3 totals 14 residues. Germline loops: CDR1 LNHDA, CDR2 SQIVND (reference sequence). In nucleotides, the CDR3 is TGTGCCAGTACCACCGACAATAGCAATCAGCTCCAGCATTTT. Its protein is CASTTDNSNQLQHF.

The table lists this clonotype with a few counts. The J gene is TRBJ2-2, the V gene TRBV29-1, with TRBD2 matching 14 bases. The CDR3 has 15 residues. The V gene's germline CDR1 is SQVTM and CDR2 ANQGSEA. The V segment lost 6 bases and the J segment 4 bases; nucleotides outside the gene matches: 4. The CDR3 DNA follows: TGCAGCGTCTCCGGGACTAGCGGGAGCACCGGGGAGCTGTTTTTT. The encoded protein is CSVSGTSGSTGELFF.

A remark on this clonotype: A read error may explain this, as a much larger clone is one base away. This chain joins TRBV5-1 and TRBJ1-1; D is unclear. V shed 3 bases and J shed 3 bases, with 6 bases lying between them. There are 12 residues in the CDR3. Germline loops: CDR1 SGHRS, CDR2 YFSETQ. The CDR3 DNA reads as TGCGCCAGCAGCTCGGAACACACTGAAGCTTTCTTT. As protein: CASSSEHTEAFF.

The chain employs TRBV7-2 and TRBJ1-1; tentatively, D is TRBD1 (5 bases). The CDR3 is 15 residues long. The V end was cut by 5 bases, the J end by 1 base, with 14 bases between. Germline V CDR1 and CDR2: SGHTA, FQGNSA. The CDR3 loop reads CASSPWTRENTEAFF. Written as DNA, the CDR3 is TGTGCCAGCAGCCCCTGGACACGAGAGAACACTGAAGCTTTCTTT.

This CDR3 is CASSESDRAGEAFF. CDR3 nucleotide sequence: TGCGCCAGCAGTGAGTCAGACAGGGCGGGTGAAGCTTTCTTT. The chain recombines TRBV10-1 with TRBJ1-1; 7 bases line up with TRBD1. Germline values: CDR1 WNHNN, CDR2 SYGVQD (reference sequence). Trimming took 0 bases from V and 7 from J; bases not matched to a gene: 5. CDR3 length equals 14 residues.

This clonotype has a count of ten or more. The chain links TRBV9 to TRBJ1-5; perhaps TRBD1 as D (5 bases). V lost 0 bases, J lost 5 bases, and 12 bases lay in between. Per germline, CDR1 SGDLS and CDR2 YYNGEE. The CDR3 runs to 15 residues. This CDR3 reads CASSVGGRADQPQHF. CDR3 in DNA: TGTGCCAGCAGCGTAGGGGGCAGGGCCGATCAGCCCCAGCATTTT.

The chain links TRBV7-9 to TRBJ1-2; TRBD1 matches 8 bases. The CDR3 loop spans 14 amino acids. From germline, CDR1 is SEHNR and CDR2 FQNEAQ (reference sequence). Losses at the gene ends were 6 bases for V and 12 bases for J; bases not matched to a gene: 15. The CDR3 sequence: CASSSGQGGRGNTF. In DNA form, the CDR3 reads TGTGCCAGCAGTTCTGGACAGGGAGGTCGTGGAAACACCTTC. Full variable domain (missing parts from reference TRBV7-9 and TRBJ1-2): DTGVSQNPRHKITKRGQNVTFRCDPISEHNRLYWYRQTLGQGPEFLTYFQNEAQLEKSRLLSDRFSAERPKGSFSTLEIQRTEQGDSAMYLCASSSGQGGRGNTFGSGTRLTVV.